This T cell receptor beta chain was captured by sequencing in a study of siplizumab effects on memory and regulatory T cells. Points from the study as a whole: Naive T cells appeared more diverse than memory cells and seemed to be major alloresponse contributors. Among sequences traceable to unstimulated CD4+ memory cells, alloreactive ones were significantly reduced by siplizumab. Among mappable alloreactive CD4+ clones, the Treg-derived fraction averaged approximately 69% with siplizumab versus roughly 27% in controls.

Deletions cut 5 bases from V and 4 bases from J, with 20 bases between. The CDR3 sequence is 16 residues long. Germline CDR1 PRHDT, CDR2 FYEKMQ (reference sequence). Generated by immunoSEQ multiplex PCR, the TCRdb table keeps only in-frame clones and is missing some. The sample records tens of thousands of clones, 75% to 90% being singletons. About this clone itself: The target antigen is unknown.

The gene calls are TRBV13 and TRBJ1-2; perhaps TRBD1 as D (5 bases). The sample taken for sequencing was Tregs sorted from blood. The sequence came from a human donor in good health. The DNA of the CDR3 is TGTGCCAGCAGCCCCGGCCGGACGGTGAGGGGCTATGGCTACACCTTC. Translating gives CASSPGRTVRGYGYTF.